The present TCR beta chain was sequenced within a study of blood T cell repertoires in COVID-19. Trimming pared 1 base from V and 4 bases from J, leaving 13 bases between. The CDR3 sequence is 14 residues long. Germline V gives CDR1 GTSNPN, CDR2 SVGIG (reference sequence). Clones were read by immunoSEQ multiplex PCR, and TCRdb kept only the in-frame ones, dropping some. The sample holds under 250,000 clones, around 78% seen once. The genes are TRBV30 and TRBJ2-5; D might be TRBD2 (6 bases). Sample: peripheral blood. The source of this sequence is a woman aged 65 to 85 with active or convalescent COVID-19. CDR3 protein: CAWSDLGGLETQYF. The CDR3 DNA follows: TGTGCCTGGAGTGACTTGGGAGGTTTAGAGACCCAGTACTTC.